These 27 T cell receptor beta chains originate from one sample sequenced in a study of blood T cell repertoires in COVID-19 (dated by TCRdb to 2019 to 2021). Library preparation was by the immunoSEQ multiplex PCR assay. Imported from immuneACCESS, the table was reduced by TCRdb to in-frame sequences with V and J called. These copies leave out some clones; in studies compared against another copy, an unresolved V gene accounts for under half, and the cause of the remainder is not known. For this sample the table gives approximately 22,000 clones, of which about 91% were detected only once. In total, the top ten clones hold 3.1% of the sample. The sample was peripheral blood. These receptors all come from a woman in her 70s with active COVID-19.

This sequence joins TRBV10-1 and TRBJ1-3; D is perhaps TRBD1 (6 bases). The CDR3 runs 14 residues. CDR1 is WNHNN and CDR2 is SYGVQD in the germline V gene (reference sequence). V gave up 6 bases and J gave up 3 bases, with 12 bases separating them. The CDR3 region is CASSREGGGNTIYF. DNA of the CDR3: TGCGCCAGCAGCCGAGAAGGGGGTGGAAACACCATATATTTT.

In DNA, the CDR3 is TGCGCCAGCAGCTTGGGCGGAGCGGGAGCCGCAGATACGCAGTATTTT. It codes for CASSLGGAGAADTQYF. The J gene is TRBJ2-3, the V gene TRBV5-1, with TRBD2 identical over 8 bases. J gave up 4 bases and V 0 bases, and 7 bases lay outside the gene matches. The CDR3 totals 16 residues. Germline assignment: CDR1 SGHRS and CDR2 YFSETQ. Full variable domain (rest looked up from reference TRBV5-1 and TRBJ2-3): KAGVTQTPRYLIKTRGQQVTLSCSPISGHRSVSWYQQTPGQGLQFLFEYFSETQRNKGNFPGRFSGRQFSNSRSEMNVSTLELGDSALYLCASSLGGAGAADTQYFGPGTRLTVL.

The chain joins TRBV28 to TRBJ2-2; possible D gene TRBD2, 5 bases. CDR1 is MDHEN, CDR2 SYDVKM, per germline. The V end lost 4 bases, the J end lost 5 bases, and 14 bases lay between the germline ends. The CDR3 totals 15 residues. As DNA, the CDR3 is TGTGCCAGCAGTTCTGGACTTTACGAAACCGGGGAGCTGTTTTTT. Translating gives CASSSGLYETGELFF.

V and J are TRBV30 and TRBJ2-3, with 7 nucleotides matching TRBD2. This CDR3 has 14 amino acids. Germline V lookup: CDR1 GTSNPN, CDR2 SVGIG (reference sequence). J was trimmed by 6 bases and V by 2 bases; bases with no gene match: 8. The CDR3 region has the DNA TGTGCCTGGAGTTTGGGGGGGGGAGGCGATACGCAGTATTTT. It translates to CAWSLGGGGDTQYF. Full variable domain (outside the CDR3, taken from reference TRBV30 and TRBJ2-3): SQTIHQWPATLVQPVGSPLSLECTVEGTSNPNLYWYRQAAGRGLQLLFYSVGIGQISSEVPQNLSASRPQDRQFILSSKKLLLSDSGFYLCAWSLGGGGDTQYFGPGTRLTVL.

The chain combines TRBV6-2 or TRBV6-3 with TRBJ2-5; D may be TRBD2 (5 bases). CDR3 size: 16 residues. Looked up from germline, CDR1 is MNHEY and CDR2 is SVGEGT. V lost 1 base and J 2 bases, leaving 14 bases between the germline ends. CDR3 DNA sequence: TGTGCCAGCAGTTACTGGGGTAGCGCATCACAAGAGACCCAGTACTTC. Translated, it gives CASSYWGSASQETQYF.

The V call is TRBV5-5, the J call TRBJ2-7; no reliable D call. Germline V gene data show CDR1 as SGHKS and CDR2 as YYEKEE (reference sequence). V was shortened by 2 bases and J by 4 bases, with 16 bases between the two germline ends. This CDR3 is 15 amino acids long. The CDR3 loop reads CASSFFMTPKYEQYF. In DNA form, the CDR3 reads TGTGCCAGCAGCTTTTTTATGACACCCAAGTACGAGCAGTACTTC.

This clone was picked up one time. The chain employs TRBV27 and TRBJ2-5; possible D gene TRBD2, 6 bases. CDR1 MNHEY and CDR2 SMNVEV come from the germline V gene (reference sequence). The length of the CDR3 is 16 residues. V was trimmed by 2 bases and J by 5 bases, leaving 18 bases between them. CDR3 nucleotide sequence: TGTGCCAGCAGTTTACGGCTTACGGGAGAGAGGGAGACCCAGTACTTC. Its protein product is CASSLRLTGERETQYF.

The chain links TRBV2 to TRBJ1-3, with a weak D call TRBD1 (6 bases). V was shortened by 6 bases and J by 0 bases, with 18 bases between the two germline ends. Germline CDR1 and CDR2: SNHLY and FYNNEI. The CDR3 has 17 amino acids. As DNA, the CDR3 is TGTGCCAGCAGAAGAAGGGGGTCTAATCTCTCTGGAAACACCATATATTTT. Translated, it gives CASRRRGSNLSGNTIYF.

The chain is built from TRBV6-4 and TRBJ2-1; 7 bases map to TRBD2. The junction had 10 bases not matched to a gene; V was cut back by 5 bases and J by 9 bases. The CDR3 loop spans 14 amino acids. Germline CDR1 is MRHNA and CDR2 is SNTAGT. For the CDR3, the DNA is TGTGCCAGCAGTCGACAAGGGCTAGCGGTTGAGCAGTTCTTC. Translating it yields CASSRQGLAVEQFF.

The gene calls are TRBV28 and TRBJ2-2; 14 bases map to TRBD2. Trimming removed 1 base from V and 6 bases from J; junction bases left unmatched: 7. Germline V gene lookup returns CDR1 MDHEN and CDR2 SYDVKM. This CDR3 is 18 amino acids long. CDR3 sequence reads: CASSLSPGLAGEAGELFF. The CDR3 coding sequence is TGTGCCAGCAGTTTATCTCCGGGACTAGCGGGAGAGGCCGGGGAGCTGTTTTTT.

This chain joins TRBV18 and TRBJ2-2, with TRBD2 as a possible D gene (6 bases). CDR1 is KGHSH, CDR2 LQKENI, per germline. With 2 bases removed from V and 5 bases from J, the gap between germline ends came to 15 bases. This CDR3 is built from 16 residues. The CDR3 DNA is TGTGCCAGCTCACCAATAGCCCAGGGAGGTACCGGGGAGCTGTTTTTT. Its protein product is CASSPIAQGGTGELFF. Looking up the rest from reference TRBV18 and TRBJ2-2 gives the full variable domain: NAGVMQNPRHLVRRRGQEARLRCSPMKGHSHVYWYRQLPEEGLKFMVYLQKENIIDESGMPKERFSAEFPKEGPSILRIQQVVRGDSAAYFCASSPIAQGGTGELFFGEGSRLTVL.

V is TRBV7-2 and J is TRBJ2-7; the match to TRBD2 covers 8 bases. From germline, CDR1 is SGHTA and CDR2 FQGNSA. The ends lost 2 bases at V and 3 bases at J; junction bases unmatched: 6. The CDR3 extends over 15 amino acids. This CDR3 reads CASSLKGTSDYEQYF. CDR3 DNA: TGTGCCAGCAGCTTAAAGGGGACTAGTGACTACGAGCAGTACTTC. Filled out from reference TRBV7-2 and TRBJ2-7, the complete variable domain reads GAGVSQSPSNKVTEKGKDVELRCDPISGHTALYWYRQSLGQGLEFLIYFQGNSAPDKSGLPSDRFSAERTGGSVSTLTIQRTQQEDSAVYLCASSLKGTSDYEQYFGPGTRLTVT.

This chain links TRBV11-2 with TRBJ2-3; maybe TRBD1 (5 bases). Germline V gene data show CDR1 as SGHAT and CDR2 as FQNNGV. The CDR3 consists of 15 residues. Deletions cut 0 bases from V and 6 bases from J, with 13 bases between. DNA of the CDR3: TGTGCCAGCAGCTTAGACAGGGTCACCTCGGATACGCAGTATTTT. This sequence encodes CASSLDRVTSDTQYF.

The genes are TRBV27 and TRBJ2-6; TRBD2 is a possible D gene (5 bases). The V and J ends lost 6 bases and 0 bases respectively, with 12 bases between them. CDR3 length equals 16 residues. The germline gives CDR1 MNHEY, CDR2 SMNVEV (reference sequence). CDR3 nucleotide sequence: TGTGCCAGCAGCCGTTTAGCGAGCTCTGGGGCCAACGTCCTGACTTTC. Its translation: CASSRLASSGANVLTF.

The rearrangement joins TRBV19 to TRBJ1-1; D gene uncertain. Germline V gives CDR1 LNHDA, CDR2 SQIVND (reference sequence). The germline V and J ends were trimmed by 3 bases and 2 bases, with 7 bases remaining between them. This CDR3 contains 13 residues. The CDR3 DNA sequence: TGTGCCAGTAGTATGAGGGAAAACACTGAAGCTTTCTTT. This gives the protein CASSMRENTEAFF. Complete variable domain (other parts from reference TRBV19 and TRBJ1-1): DGGITQSPKYLFRKEGQNVTLSCEQNLNHDAMYWYRQDPGQGLRLIYYSQIVNDFQKGDIAEGYSVSREKKESFPLTVTSAQKNPTAFYLCASSMRENTEAFFGQGTRLTVV.

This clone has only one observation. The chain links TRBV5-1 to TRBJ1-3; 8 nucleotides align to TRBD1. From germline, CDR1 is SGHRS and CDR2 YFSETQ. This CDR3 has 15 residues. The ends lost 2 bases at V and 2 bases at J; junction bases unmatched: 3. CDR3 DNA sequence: TGCGCCAGCAGCTTAGCAGGGGGCACTGGAAACACCATATATTTT. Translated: CASSLAGGTGNTIYF.

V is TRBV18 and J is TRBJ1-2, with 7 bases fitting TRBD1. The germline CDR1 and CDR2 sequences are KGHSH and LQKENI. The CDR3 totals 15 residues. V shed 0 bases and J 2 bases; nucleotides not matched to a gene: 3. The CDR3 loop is CASSPPAGGNYGYTF. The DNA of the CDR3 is TGTGCCAGCTCACCACCGGCAGGGGGGAACTATGGCTACACCTTC. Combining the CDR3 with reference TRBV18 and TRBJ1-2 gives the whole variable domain NAGVMQNPRHLVRRRGQEARLRCSPMKGHSHVYWYRQLPEEGLKFMVYLQKENIIDESGMPKERFSAEFPKEGPSILRIQQVVRGDSAAYFCASSPPAGGNYGYTFGSGTRLTVV.

CDR3 bases: TGTGCCAGCAGCTCGGGGACAGGGGGCGAGCAGTACTTC. It is translated as CASSSGTGGEQYF. This sequence joins TRBV7-3 and TRBJ2-7; 11 nucleotides match TRBD1. CDR1 and CDR2 from the germline V gene are SGHTA and FQGTGA. V lost 4 bases to trimming and J lost 6 bases; unmatched junction nucleotides: 2. The CDR3 covers 13 residues. Filled out from reference TRBV7-3 and TRBJ2-7, the complete variable domain reads GAGVSQTPSNKVTEKGKYVELRCDPISGHTALYWYRQSLGQGPEFLIYFQGTGAADDSGLPNDRFFAVRPEGSVSTLKIQRTERGDSAVYLCASSSGTGGEQYFGPGTRLTVT.

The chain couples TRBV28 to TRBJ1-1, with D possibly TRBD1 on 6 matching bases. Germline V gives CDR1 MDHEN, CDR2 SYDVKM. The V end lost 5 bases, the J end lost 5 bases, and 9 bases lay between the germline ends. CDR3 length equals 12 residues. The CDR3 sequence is CASSNTGTEAFF. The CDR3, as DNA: TGTGCCAGCAGTAACACAGGGACTGAAGCTTTCTTT.

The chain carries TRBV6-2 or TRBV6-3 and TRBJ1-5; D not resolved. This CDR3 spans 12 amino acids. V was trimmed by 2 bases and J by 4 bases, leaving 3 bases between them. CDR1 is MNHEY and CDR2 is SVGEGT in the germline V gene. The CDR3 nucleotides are TGTGCCAGCAGTTACCAAAATCAGCCCCAGCATTTT. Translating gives CASSYQNQPQHF.

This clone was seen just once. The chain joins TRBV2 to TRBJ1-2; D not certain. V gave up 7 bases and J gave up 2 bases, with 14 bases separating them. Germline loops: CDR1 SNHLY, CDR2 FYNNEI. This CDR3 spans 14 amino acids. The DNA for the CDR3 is TGTGCCAGCACCTTGGGCGGAGGGAACTATGGCTACACCTTC. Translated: CASTLGGGNYGYTF. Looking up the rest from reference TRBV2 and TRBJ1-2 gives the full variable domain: EPEVTQTPSHQVTQMGQEVILRCVPISNHLYFYWYRQILGQKVEFLVSFYNNEISEKSEIFDDQFSVERPDGSNFTLKIRSTKLEDSAMYFCASTLGGGNYGYTFGSGTRLTVV.

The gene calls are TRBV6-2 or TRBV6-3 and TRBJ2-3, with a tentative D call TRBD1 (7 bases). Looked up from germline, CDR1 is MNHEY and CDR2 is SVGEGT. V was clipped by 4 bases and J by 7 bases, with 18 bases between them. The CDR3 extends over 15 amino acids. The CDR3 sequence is CASSSQGGVFHTQYF. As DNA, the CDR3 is TGTGCCAGCAGTTCCCAGGGGGGAGTGTTCCATACGCAGTATTTT.

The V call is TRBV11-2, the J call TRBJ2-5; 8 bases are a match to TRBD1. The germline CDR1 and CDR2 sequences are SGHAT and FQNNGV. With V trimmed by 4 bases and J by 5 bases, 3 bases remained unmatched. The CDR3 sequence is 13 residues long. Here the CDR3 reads CASSSGQGETQYF. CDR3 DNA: TGTGCCAGCAGCTCCGGACAGGGTGAGACCCAGTACTTC.

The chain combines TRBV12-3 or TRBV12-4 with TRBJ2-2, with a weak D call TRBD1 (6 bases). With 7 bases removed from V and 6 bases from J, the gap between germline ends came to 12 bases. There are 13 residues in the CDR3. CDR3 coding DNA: TGTGCCAGCACAGGGGAAAGCGCCGGGGAGCTGTTTTTT. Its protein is CASTGESAGELFF.

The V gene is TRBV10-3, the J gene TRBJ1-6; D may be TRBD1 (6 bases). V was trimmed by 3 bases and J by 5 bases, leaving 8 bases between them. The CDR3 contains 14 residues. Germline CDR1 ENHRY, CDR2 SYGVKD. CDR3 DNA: TGTGCCATCAGTGACCGACAGGATAATTCACCCCTCCACTTT. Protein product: CAISDRQDNSPLHF.

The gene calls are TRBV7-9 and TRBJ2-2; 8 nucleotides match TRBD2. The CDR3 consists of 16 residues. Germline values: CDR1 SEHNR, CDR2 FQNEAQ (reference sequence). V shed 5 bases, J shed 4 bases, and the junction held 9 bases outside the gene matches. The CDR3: CASSPRRGAGTGELFF. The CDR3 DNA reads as TGTGCCAGCAGCCCGAGGCGGGGGGCGGGCACCGGGGAGCTGTTTTTT.

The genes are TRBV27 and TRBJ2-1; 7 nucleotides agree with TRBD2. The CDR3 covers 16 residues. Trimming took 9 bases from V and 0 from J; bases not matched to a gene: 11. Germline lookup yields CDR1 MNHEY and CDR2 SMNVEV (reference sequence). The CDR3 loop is CARSKPGGSSYNEQFF. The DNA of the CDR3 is TGTGCCAGATCTAAGCCCGGCGGGAGCTCCTACAATGAGCAGTTCTTC.